This is a list of T cell receptor beta chains from one sample in a study of CD8 T cells in ankylosing spondylitis. Each CDR3 protein gets one entry after TCRdb re-called the 5' RACE reads with MiXCR. The sample carries 800,000 to 900,000 distinct CDR3 sequences, over 9.5% recorded once. The sequenced material came from blood, either unsorted or a sorted T cell fraction (not recorded which). The receptors derive from a male donor with ankylosing spondylitis. CDR3s include the opening cysteine and the closing phenylalanine or tryptophan. Each record gives: CDR3 length, J gene, V gene, D gene, clone size, CDR3 DNA, CDR3 protein. A D gene is named only where the DNA matches it firmly. The size of a clone is reported for some rows only, either as once, few or many, or as a class for expanded clones.

CDR3 length: 17; J gene: TRBJ1-6; V gene: TRBV7-2; D gene: .; clone size: few; CDR3 DNA: TGTGCCAGCAGCCTCGCACATCAGGCCGCCTATAATTCACCCCTCCACTTT; CDR3 protein: CASSLAHQAAYNSPLHF
CDR3 length: 14; J gene: TRBJ1-2; V gene: TRBV7-6; D gene: .; clone size: few; CDR3 DNA: TGTGCCAGCAGCTCGACCCCGGGGGAGAATGGCTACACCTTC; CDR3 protein: CASSSTPGENGYTF
CDR3 length: 15; J gene: TRBJ1-1; V gene: TRBV15; D gene: TRBD1; clone size: few; CDR3 DNA: TGTGCCACCAGCAGGGACAGGGGAGGGGACACTGAAGCTTTCTTT; CDR3 protein: CATSRDRGGDTEAFF
CDR3 length: 13; J gene: TRBJ1-1; V gene: TRBV20-1; D gene: TRBD1; clone size: .; CDR3 DNA: TGCAGTGCAGCCAGGGGGCTGAGGACTGAAGCTTTCTTT; CDR3 protein: CSAARGLRTEAFF
CDR3 length: 13; J gene: TRBJ2-5; V gene: TRBV5-1; D gene: .; clone size: .; CDR3 DNA: TGCGCCAGCAGCTCGTCGGAATGGGAGACCCAGTACTTC; CDR3 protein: CASSSSEWETQYF
CDR3 length: 15; J gene: TRBJ1-1; V gene: TRBV5-1; D gene: .; clone size: .; CDR3 DNA: TGCGCCAGCAGCTTGGGAGCAGCCCTTGGGCCTGAAGCTTTCTTT; CDR3 protein: CASSLGAALGPEAFF
CDR3 length: 13; J gene: TRBJ2-5; V gene: TRBV29-1; D gene: .; clone size: many; CDR3 DNA: TGCAGCGTCTCGCTGAGATTCCAAGAGACCCAGTACTTC; CDR3 protein: CSVSLRFQETQYF
CDR3 length: 14; J gene: TRBJ1-5; V gene: TRBV15; D gene: TRBD1; clone size: .; CDR3 DNA: TGTGCCACCAGTATTGGGACAGGCGGCCAGCCCCAGCATTTT; CDR3 protein: CATSIGTGGQPQHF
CDR3 length: 16; J gene: TRBJ1-4; V gene: TRBV28; D gene: .; clone size: .; CDR3 DNA: TGTGCCAGCACCTACCCGTTGGGGGGTGGAGATGAAAAACTGTTTTTT; CDR3 protein: CASTYPLGGGDEKLFF
CDR3 length: 13; J gene: TRBJ2-1; V gene: TRBV6-6; D gene: .; clone size: .; CDR3 DNA: TGTGCCAGCAGTGCGACAGGCTACAATGAGCAGTTCTTC; CDR3 protein: CASSATGYNEQFF
CDR3 length: 15; J gene: TRBJ2-3; V gene: TRBV29-1; D gene: .; clone size: many; CDR3 DNA: TGCAGCGTAGTCTTCGGACACCTTAGCACAGATACGCAGTATTTT; CDR3 protein: CSVVFGHLSTDTQYF
CDR3 length: 16; J gene: TRBJ2-1; V gene: TRBV4-2; D gene: .; clone size: few; CDR3 DNA: TGTGCCAGCAGCCAGGGTGGGGCCTGGCAGGGCAATGAGCAGTTCTTC; CDR3 protein: CASSQGGAWQGNEQFF
CDR3 length: 14; J gene: TRBJ2-7; V gene: TRBV20-1; D gene: TRBD1; clone size: .; CDR3 DNA: TGCAGTGCTAGGATTCCGGGACAGCCCTACGAGCAGTACTTC; CDR3 protein: CSARIPGQPYEQYF
CDR3 length: 11; J gene: TRBJ2-1; V gene: TRBV6-6; D gene: .; clone size: few; CDR3 DNA: TGTGCCAGCAGTTCCCCGGGTCGAAAGTTCTTC; CDR3 protein: CASSSPGRKFF
CDR3 length: 17; J gene: TRBJ2-5; V gene: TRBV11-3; D gene: TRBD2; clone size: .; CDR3 DNA: TGTGCCAGCAGCTCCTCATCACTAGCGGGAGGGCCGGAGACCCAGTACTTC; CDR3 protein: CASSSSSLAGGPETQYF
CDR3 length: 14; J gene: TRBJ1-3; V gene: TRBV29-1; D gene: .; clone size: .; CDR3 DNA: TGCAGCGCCGCACCGAGGAGCTCTGGAAACACCATATATTTT; CDR3 protein: CSAAPRSSGNTIYF
CDR3 length: 15; J gene: TRBJ1-3; V gene: TRBV7-9; D gene: .; clone size: once; CDR3 DNA: TGTGCCAGCAGCTTAATCTTCACTGATGGAAACACCATATATTTT; CDR3 protein: CASSLIFTDGNTIYF
CDR3 length: 16; J gene: TRBJ2-7; V gene: TRBV5-5; D gene: .; clone size: .; CDR3 DNA: TGTGCCAGCAGCTTCGGACCGGGACGGCTCTACTACGAGCAGTACTTC; CDR3 protein: CASSFGPGRLYYEQYF
CDR3 length: 14; J gene: TRBJ2-3; V gene: TRBV29-1; D gene: TRBD2; clone size: .; CDR3 DNA: TGCAGCGGTGGACGGGCGGGAGGACGAAATACGCAGTATTTT; CDR3 protein: CSGGRAGGRNTQYF
CDR3 length: 14; J gene: TRBJ2-1; V gene: TRBV18; D gene: .; clone size: .; CDR3 DNA: TGTGCCAGCTCACACGACAGATCCTACAATGAGCAGTTCTTC; CDR3 protein: CASSHDRSYNEQFF
CDR3 length: 13; J gene: TRBJ2-5; V gene: TRBV10-3; D gene: .; clone size: few; CDR3 DNA: TGTGCCATCAGTGAGCCTAGTGCAGAGACCCAGTACTTC; CDR3 protein: CAISEPSAETQYF
CDR3 length: 13; J gene: TRBJ2-5; V gene: TRBV6-5; D gene: .; clone size: few; CDR3 DNA: TGTGCCAGCAGTTTAGGCGGAACCGGGACCCAGTACTTC; CDR3 protein: CASSLGGTGTQYF
CDR3 length: 16; J gene: TRBJ1-4; V gene: TRBV12-3/TRBV12-4; D gene: TRBD1; clone size: few; CDR3 DNA: TGTGCCAGCAGACGGGACAGGGGGCGCGAGGTCGAAAAACTGTTTTTT; CDR3 protein: CASRRDRGREVEKLFF
CDR3 length: 15; J gene: TRBJ1-5; V gene: TRBV20-1; D gene: .; clone size: many; CDR3 DNA: TGCAGTGCGAAGGGCCGCGAAAATAGCAATCAGCCCCAGCATTTT; CDR3 protein: CSAKGRENSNQPQHF
CDR3 length: 15; J gene: TRBJ2-3; V gene: TRBV20-1; D gene: .; clone size: few; CDR3 DNA: TGCAGTGCTAGAGATTCCAAGGGTTGGACAGATACGCAGTATTTT; CDR3 protein: CSARDSKGWTDTQYF
CDR3 length: 14; J gene: TRBJ2-2; V gene: TRBV29-1; D gene: TRBD1; clone size: few; CDR3 DNA: TGCAGCGGGTGGACAGGGGGCCTACCCGGGGAGCTGTTTTTT; CDR3 protein: CSGWTGGLPGELFF
CDR3 length: 17; J gene: TRBJ2-6; V gene: TRBV2; D gene: .; clone size: .; CDR3 DNA: TGTGCCAGCGAACGGACAGCAGGAGGCTCTGGGGCCAACGTCCTGACTTTC; CDR3 protein: CASERTAGGSGANVLTF
CDR3 length: 15; J gene: TRBJ1-5; V gene: TRBV10-3; D gene: .; clone size: .; CDR3 DNA: TGTGCCACTAGGCCATCAGTCGCCCGCAATCAGCCCCAGCATTTT; CDR3 protein: CATRPSVARNQPQHF
CDR3 length: 14; J gene: TRBJ2-7; V gene: TRBV6-1; D gene: TRBD1; clone size: few; CDR3 DNA: TGTGCCAGCAGTGCGGCGACAGGGGCCTACGAGCAGTACTTC; CDR3 protein: CASSAATGAYEQYF
CDR3 length: 20; J gene: TRBJ2-2; V gene: TRBV12-3/TRBV12-4; D gene: TRBD2; clone size: .; CDR3 DNA: TGTGCCAGCAGGCCCGACCTGGGACTAGCGGGATCCCGTAACACCGGGGAGCTGTTTTTT; CDR3 protein: CASRPDLGLAGSRNTGELFF
CDR3 length: 13; J gene: TRBJ2-2; V gene: TRBV5-1; D gene: .; clone size: .; CDR3 DNA: TGCGCCAGCAGTACGACAGTCACCGGGGAGCTGTTTTTT; CDR3 protein: CASSTTVTGELFF
CDR3 length: 15; J gene: TRBJ2-7; V gene: TRBV5-5; D gene: .; clone size: .; CDR3 DNA: TGTGCCAGCAGCTCCGCCGGGACGGTAGGATACGAGCAGTACTTC; CDR3 protein: CASSSAGTVGYEQYF
CDR3 length: 16; J gene: TRBJ1-1; V gene: TRBV28; D gene: TRBD1; clone size: few; CDR3 DNA: TGTGCCAGCAGTTTTATAGGGGGCGACCGAAACACTGAAGCTTTCTTT; CDR3 protein: CASSFIGGDRNTEAFF
CDR3 length: 17; J gene: TRBJ2-7; V gene: TRBV28; D gene: .; clone size: .; CDR3 DNA: TGTGCCAGCAGTTTTCAACAGGGTCCTCGAGCTGGGTACGAGCAGTACTTC; CDR3 protein: CASSFQQGPRAGYEQYF
CDR3 length: 14; J gene: TRBJ2-2; V gene: TRBV5-1; D gene: .; clone size: few; CDR3 DNA: TGCGCCAGCAGCTTGGGAACAGGGCCCGGGGAGCTGTTTTTT; CDR3 protein: CASSLGTGPGELFF
CDR3 length: 14; J gene: TRBJ2-7; V gene: TRBV6-2/TRBV6-3; D gene: .; clone size: few; CDR3 DNA: TGTGCCAGCAGTTACTTCGTCGTCCCCTCCGAGCAGTACTTC; CDR3 protein: CASSYFVVPSEQYF
CDR3 length: 16; J gene: TRBJ2-1; V gene: TRBV24-1; D gene: TRBD2; clone size: .; CDR3 DNA: TGTGCCACCAGTGATTTGTGGCGGGGGGGCCTCAATGAGCAGTTCTTC; CDR3 protein: CATSDLWRGGLNEQFF
CDR3 length: 14; J gene: TRBJ2-7; V gene: TRBV12-3/TRBV12-4; D gene: .; clone size: few; CDR3 DNA: TGTGCCAGCAGTCTGACAAGGAGCTCCTACGAGCAGTACTTC; CDR3 protein: CASSLTRSSYEQYF
CDR3 length: 11; J gene: TRBJ2-1; V gene: TRBV15; D gene: .; clone size: few; CDR3 DNA: TGTGCCACCAGCAGAGTCGGTGAGCAGTTCTTC; CDR3 protein: CATSRVGEQFF
CDR3 length: 16; J gene: TRBJ2-3; V gene: TRBV11-2; D gene: TRBD2; clone size: few; CDR3 DNA: TGTGCCAGCAGCTTCCCTAGCGGGAGCGTCACAGATACGCAGTATTTT; CDR3 protein: CASSFPSGSVTDTQYF
CDR3 length: 14; J gene: TRBJ1-2; V gene: TRBV25-1; D gene: .; clone size: few; CDR3 DNA: TGTGCCAGCAGTGAATATAGCTCCTACTATGGCTACACCTTC; CDR3 protein: CASSEYSSYYGYTF
CDR3 length: 11; J gene: TRBJ2-3; V gene: TRBV20-1; D gene: TRBD2; clone size: many; CDR3 DNA: TGCGGCGGAGCGGGGGGAAATACGCAGTATTTT; CDR3 protein: CGGAGGNTQYF
CDR3 length: 15; J gene: TRBJ1-2; V gene: TRBV20-1; D gene: TRBD1; clone size: .; CDR3 DNA: TGCAGTGCTTGGCGGACAGGGGCGGGTGACTATGGCTACACCTTC; CDR3 protein: CSAWRTGAGDYGYTF
CDR3 length: 15; J gene: TRBJ2-7; V gene: TRBV5-1; D gene: .; clone size: few; CDR3 DNA: TGCGCCAGCAGCTCTAGGACGGGGAGTCCGGACGAGCAGTACTTC; CDR3 protein: CASSSRTGSPDEQYF
CDR3 length: 17; J gene: TRBJ2-5; V gene: TRBV20-1; D gene: TRBD2; clone size: few; CDR3 DNA: TGCAGTGCTAGGTCTTTCCTAGCGGGAGTAAGGCAAGAGACCCAGTACTTC; CDR3 protein: CSARSFLAGVRQETQYF
CDR3 length: 18; J gene: TRBJ2-1; V gene: TRBV6-5; D gene: TRBD1; clone size: .; CDR3 DNA: TGTGCCAGCAGTTACCGGACAGGGCTTCATCTAACGGACAATGAGCAGTTCTTC; CDR3 protein: CASSYRTGLHLTDNEQFF
CDR3 length: 16; J gene: TRBJ2-1; V gene: TRBV4-2; D gene: .; clone size: .; CDR3 DNA: TGTGCCAGCCGGGGAGGAGCGGGACAATACTACAATGAGCAGTTCTTC; CDR3 protein: CASRGGAGQYYNEQFF
CDR3 length: 15; J gene: TRBJ2-7; V gene: TRBV12-3/TRBV12-4; D gene: .; clone size: .; CDR3 DNA: TGTGCCAGCAGTTTGGGCAGGGCGCTATCCTACGAGCAGTACTTC; CDR3 protein: CASSLGRALSYEQYF
CDR3 length: 14; J gene: TRBJ1-2; V gene: TRBV30; D gene: .; clone size: many; CDR3 DNA: TGTGCCTGGAGTGTAAGTGCCTCCGACTATGGCTACACCTTC; CDR3 protein: CAWSVSASDYGYTF
CDR3 length: 16; J gene: TRBJ2-1; V gene: TRBV10-3; D gene: TRBD2; clone size: .; CDR3 DNA: TGTGCCATCACTCGATTTACTAGCGGGAGTTACAATGAGCAGTTCTTC; CDR3 protein: CAITRFTSGSYNEQFF
CDR3 length: 15; J gene: TRBJ2-7; V gene: TRBV7-2; D gene: .; clone size: few; CDR3 DNA: TGTGCCAGCAGCTTAGCGGCAATTACCTCCTACGAGCAGTACTTC; CDR3 protein: CASSLAAITSYEQYF
CDR3 length: 15; J gene: TRBJ1-6; V gene: TRBV23-1; D gene: .; clone size: .; CDR3 DNA: TGCGCCAGCAGGAACCCGGACACGAATTATTCACCCCTCCACTTT; CDR3 protein: CASRNPDTNYSPLHF
CDR3 length: 13; J gene: TRBJ1-5; V gene: TRBV29-1; D gene: .; clone size: few; CDR3 DNA: TGCAGCGTTGCGGCAGGGCCTAATCAGCCCCAGCATTTT; CDR3 protein: CSVAAGPNQPQHF
CDR3 length: 14; J gene: TRBJ2-5; V gene: TRBV28; D gene: .; clone size: few; CDR3 DNA: TGTGCCAGCAGTTTAGTAGGGAGGACGAAGACCCAGTACTTC; CDR3 protein: CASSLVGRTKTQYF
CDR3 length: 14; J gene: TRBJ2-5; V gene: TRBV15; D gene: TRBD2; clone size: few; CDR3 DNA: TGTGCCACCAGCACCGACGGGGGGAAGGAGACCCAGTACTTC; CDR3 protein: CATSTDGGKETQYF
CDR3 length: 13; J gene: TRBJ1-1; V gene: TRBV7-2; D gene: TRBD1; clone size: .; CDR3 DNA: TGTGCCAGCAGCTTAGGAGGACAGGGCGAAGCTTTCTTT; CDR3 protein: CASSLGGQGEAFF
CDR3 length: 13; J gene: TRBJ1-1; V gene: TRBV5-1; D gene: .; clone size: many; CDR3 DNA: TGCGCCAGCAGCTTCCAGCATGGCACTGAAGCTTTCTTT; CDR3 protein: CASSFQHGTEAFF